This note documents a single T cell receptor beta chain sequence. The antigen is not known. Unique-molecular-identifier-tagged TCR beta cDNA libraries were used. Out of roughly 0.85 to 10 million T cells, roughly 0.5 million cDNA molecules were generated. TCRdb used MiXCR to reprocess the PCR reads, holding one entry per CDR3 protein. The top ten clones hold about 3.4% of a sample with about 210,000 distinct CDR3 sequences, over 25% of them seen once. This sample was taken from a study of post-analysis software for immune sequencing data. Overall study context: The disease courses spanned relapsing-remitting, secondary progressive and progressive-relapsing forms of multiple sclerosis. Study-level findings and limits: Under the F measure, samples that were prepared in one batch clustered strongly together. When compared against controls, multiple sclerosis patients showed significantly lower normalized Chao1 diversity. The five TRBV segments detected at higher frequency in patients than in controls included TRBV5-6, TRBV5-1 and TRBV20-1.

In germline, CDR1 is SGHRS, CDR2 YFSETQ. V dropped 1 base and J dropped 2; count of bases not matched to a gene: 5. The CDR3 is 15 amino acids. The receptor comes from a girl between 2 and 17 years old with multiple sclerosis. The specimen was blood. The chain recombines TRBV5-1 with TRBJ2-7; TRBD2 matches 8 bases. The CDR3 loop reads CASSLSSGGTYEQYF. The CDR3 DNA reads TGCGCCAGCAGCTTGTCCAGCGGGGGTACCTACGAGCAGTACTTC.